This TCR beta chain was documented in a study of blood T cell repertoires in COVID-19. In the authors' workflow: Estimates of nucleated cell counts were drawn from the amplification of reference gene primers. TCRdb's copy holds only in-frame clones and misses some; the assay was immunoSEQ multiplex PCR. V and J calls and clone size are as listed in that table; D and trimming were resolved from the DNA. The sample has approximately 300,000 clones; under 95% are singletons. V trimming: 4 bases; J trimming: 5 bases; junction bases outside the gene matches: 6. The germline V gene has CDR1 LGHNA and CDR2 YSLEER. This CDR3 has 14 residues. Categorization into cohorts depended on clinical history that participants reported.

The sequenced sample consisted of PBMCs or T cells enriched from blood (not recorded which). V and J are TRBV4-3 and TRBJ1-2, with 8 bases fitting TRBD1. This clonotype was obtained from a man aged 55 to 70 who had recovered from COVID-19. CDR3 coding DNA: TGCGCCAGCAGCCCCGGAACAGGGGGGTATGGCTACACCTTC. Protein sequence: CASSPGTGGYGYTF.